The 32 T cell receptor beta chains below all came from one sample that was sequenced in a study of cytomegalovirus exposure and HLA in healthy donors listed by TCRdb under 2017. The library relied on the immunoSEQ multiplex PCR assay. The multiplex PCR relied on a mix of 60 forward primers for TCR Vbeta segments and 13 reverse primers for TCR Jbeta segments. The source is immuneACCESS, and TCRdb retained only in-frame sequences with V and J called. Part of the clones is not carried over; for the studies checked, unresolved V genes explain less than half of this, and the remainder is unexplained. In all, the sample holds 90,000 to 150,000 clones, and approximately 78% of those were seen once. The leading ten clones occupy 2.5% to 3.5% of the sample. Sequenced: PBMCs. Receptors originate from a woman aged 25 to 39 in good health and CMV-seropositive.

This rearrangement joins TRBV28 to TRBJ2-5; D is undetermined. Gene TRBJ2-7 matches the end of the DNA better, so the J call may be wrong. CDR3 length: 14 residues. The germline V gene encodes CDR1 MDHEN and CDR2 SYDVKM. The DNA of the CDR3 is TGTGCCAGCAATAACCTGGGCGCCGCCTACGAGCAGTACTTC. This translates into CASNNLGAAYEQYF.

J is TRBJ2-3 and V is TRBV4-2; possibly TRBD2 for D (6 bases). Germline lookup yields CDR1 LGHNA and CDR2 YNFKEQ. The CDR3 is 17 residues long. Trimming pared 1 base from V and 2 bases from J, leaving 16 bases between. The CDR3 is CASSQAFGGGSTDTQYF. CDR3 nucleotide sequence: TGTGCCAGCAGCCAAGCGTTCGGTGGGGGGTCCACAGATACGCAGTATTTT.

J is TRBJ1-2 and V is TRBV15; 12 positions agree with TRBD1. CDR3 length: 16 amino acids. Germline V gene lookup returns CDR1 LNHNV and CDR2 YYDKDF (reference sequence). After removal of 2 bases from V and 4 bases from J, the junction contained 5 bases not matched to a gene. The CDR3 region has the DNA TGTGCCACCAGCAGATCCGGGACAGGGGGCATCTATGGCTACACCTTC. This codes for CATSRSGTGGIYGYTF. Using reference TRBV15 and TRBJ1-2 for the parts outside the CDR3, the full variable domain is DAMVIQNPRYQVTQFGKPVTLSCSQTLNHNVMYWYQQKSSQAPKLLFHYYDKDFNNEADTPDNFQSRRPNTSFCFLDIRSPGLGDTAMYLCATSRSGTGGIYGYTFGSGTRLTVV.

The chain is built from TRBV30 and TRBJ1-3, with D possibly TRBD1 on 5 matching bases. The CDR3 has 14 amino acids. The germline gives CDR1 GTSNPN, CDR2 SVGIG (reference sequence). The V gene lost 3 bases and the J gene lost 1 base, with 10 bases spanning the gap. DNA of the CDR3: TGTGCCTGGAGCTCCAGGGCGTCTGGAAACACCATATATTTT. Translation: CAWSSRASGNTIYF.

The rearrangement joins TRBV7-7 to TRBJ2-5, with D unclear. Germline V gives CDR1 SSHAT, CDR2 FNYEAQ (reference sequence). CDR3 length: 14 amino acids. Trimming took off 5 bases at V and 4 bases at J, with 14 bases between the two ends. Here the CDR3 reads CASSPGTLGETQYF. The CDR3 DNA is TGTGCCAGCAGCCCGGGTACCCTGGGAGAGACCCAGTACTTC. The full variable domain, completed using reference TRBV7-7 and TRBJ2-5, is GAGVSQSPRYKVTKRGQDVTLRCDPISSHATLYWYQQALGQGPEFLTYFNYEAQPDKSGLPSDRFSAERPEGSISTLTIQRTEQRDSAMYRCASSPGTLGETQYFGPGTRLLVL.

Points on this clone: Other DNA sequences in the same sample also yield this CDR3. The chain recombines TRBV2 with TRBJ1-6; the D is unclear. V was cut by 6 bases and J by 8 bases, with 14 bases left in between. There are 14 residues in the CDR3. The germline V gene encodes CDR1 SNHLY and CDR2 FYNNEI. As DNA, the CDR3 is TGTGCCAGCAGGATAACAGCCTCCGATTCACCCCTCCACTTT. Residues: CASRITASDSPLHF.

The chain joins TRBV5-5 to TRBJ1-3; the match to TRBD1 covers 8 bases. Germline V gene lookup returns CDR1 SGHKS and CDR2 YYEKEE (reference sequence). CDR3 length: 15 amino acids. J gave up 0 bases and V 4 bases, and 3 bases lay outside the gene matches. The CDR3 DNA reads TGTGCCAGCAGCCTCGACAGGGGCTCTGGAAACACCATATATTTT. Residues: CASSLDRGSGNTIYF.

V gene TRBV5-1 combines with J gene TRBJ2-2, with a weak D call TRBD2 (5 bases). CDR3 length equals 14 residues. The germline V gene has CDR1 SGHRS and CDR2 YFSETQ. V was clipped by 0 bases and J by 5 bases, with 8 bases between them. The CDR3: CASSLAGETGELFF. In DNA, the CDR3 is TGCGCCAGCAGCTTGGCCGGGGAGACCGGGGAGCTGTTTTTT.

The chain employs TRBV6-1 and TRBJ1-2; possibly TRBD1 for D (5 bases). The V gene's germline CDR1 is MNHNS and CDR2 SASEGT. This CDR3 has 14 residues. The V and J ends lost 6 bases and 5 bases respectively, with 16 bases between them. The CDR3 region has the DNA TGTGCCAGCAGCCAAGACGGGGGGACTTATGGCTACACCTTC. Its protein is CASSQDGGTYGYTF.

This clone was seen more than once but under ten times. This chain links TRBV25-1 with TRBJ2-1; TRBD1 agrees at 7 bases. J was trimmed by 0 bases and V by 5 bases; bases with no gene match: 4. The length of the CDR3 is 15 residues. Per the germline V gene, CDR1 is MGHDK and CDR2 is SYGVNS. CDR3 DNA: TGTGCCAGCAGTCAGACAGGGAACTCCTACAATGAGCAGTTCTTC. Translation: CASSQTGNSYNEQFF.

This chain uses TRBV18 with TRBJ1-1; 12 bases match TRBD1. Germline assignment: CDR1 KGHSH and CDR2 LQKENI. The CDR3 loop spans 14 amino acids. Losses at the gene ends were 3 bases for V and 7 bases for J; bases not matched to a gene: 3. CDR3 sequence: CASSPGQGAGEAFF. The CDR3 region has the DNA TGTGCCAGCTCACCGGGACAGGGGGCGGGTGAAGCTTTCTTT.

The DNA for the CDR3 is TGTGCCAGCAGCCCGGCGAGACAGCTTTACAACAGAAACACCATATATTTT. Its translation is CASSPARQLYNRNTIYF. This chain connects TRBV7-2 to TRBJ1-3, with a weak D call TRBD1 (5 bases). Germline V gene sequence: CDR1 SGHTA, CDR2 FQGNSA. The CDR3 is 17 residues long. The V and J ends lost 5 bases and 5 bases respectively, with 22 bases between them.

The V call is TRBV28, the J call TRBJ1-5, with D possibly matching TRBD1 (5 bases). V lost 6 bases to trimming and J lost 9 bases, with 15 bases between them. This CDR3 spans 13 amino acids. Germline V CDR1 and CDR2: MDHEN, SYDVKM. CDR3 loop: CASSAGRRGPQHF. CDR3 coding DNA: TGTGCCAGCAGCGCGGGACGACGTGGGCCCCAGCATTTT.

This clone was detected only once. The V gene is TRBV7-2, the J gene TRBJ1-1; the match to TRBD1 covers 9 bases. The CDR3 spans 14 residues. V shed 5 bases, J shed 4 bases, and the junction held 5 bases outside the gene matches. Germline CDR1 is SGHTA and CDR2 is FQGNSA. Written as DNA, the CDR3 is TGTGCCAGCAGCCGGACGACAGGGGGCACTGAAGCTTTCTTT. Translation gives CASSRTTGGTEAFF.

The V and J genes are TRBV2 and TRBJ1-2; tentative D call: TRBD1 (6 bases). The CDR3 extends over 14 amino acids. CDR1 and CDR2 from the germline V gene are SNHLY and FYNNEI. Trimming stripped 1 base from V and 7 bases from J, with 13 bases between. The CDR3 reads CASSEVRGAGGYTF. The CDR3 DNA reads TGTGCCAGCAGTGAAGTGCGGGGGGCGGGTGGCTACACCTTC.

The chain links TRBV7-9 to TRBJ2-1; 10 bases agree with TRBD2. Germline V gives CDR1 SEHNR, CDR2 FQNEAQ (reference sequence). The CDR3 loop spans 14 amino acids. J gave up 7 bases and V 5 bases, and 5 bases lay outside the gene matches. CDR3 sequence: CASSRLAGANEQFF. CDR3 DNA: TGTGCCAGCAGCCGACTAGCGGGTGCTAATGAGCAGTTCTTC.

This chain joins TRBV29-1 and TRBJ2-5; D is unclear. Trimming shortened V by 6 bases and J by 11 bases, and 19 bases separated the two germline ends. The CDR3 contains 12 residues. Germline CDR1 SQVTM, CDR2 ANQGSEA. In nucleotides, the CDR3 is TGCAGCGTCCCTGCTAGGCCCTACGGGCAGTACTTC. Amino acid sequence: CSVPARPYGQYF.

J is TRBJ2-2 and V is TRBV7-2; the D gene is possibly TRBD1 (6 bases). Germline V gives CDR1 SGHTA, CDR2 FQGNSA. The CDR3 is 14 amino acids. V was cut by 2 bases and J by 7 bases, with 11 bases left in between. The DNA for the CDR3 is TGTGCCAGCAGCTTATACAGGGAGATCGGGGAGCTGTTTTTT. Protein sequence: CASSLYREIGELFF.

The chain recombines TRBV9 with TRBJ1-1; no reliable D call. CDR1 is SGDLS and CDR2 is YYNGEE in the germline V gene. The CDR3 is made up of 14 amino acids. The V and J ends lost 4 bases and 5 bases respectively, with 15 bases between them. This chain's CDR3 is CASSPGYGVTEAFF. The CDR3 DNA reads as TGTGCCAGCAGCCCCGGGTATGGAGTGACTGAAGCTTTCTTT. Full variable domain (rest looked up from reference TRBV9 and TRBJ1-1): DSGVTQTPKHLITATGQRVTLRCSPRSGDLSVYWYQQSLDQGLQFLIQYYNGEERAKGNILERFSAQQFPDLHSELNLSSLELGDSALYFCASSPGYGVTEAFFGQGTRLTVV.

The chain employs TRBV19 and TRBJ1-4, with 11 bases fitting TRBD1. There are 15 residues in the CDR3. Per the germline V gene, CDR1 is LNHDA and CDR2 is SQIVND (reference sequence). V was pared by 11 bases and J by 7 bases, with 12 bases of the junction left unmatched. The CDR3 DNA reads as TGTGCCTCTGCCGTCCTCGGGACAGGGGGTGAAAAACTGTTTTTT. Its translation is CASAVLGTGGEKLFF.

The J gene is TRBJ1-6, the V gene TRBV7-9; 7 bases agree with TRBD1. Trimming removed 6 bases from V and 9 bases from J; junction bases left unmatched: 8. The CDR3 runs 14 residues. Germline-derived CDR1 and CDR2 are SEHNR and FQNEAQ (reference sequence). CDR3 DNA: TGTGCCAGCAGGATCACAGGGGAAGCTTCACCCCTCCACTTT. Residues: CASRITGEASPLHF. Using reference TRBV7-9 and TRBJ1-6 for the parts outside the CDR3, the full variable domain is DTGVSQNPRHKITKRGQNVTFRCDPISEHNRLYWYRQTLGQGPEFLTYFQNEAQLEKSRLLSDRFSAERPKGSFSTLEIQRTEQGDSAMYLCASRITGEASPLHFGNGTRLTVT.

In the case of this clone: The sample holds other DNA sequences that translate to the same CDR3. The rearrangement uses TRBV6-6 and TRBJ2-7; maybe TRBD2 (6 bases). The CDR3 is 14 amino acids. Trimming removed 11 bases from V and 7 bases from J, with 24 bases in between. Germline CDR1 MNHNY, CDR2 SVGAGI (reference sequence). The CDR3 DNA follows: TGTGCCGCCCGCCCGGCGGGGATTGGGATGGAGCAGTACTTC. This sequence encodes CAARPAGIGMEQYF.

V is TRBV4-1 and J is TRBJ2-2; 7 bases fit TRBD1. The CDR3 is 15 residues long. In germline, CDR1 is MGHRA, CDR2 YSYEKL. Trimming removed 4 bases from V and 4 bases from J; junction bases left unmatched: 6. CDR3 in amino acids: CASSPRDSITGELFF. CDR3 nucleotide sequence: TGCGCCAGCAGCCCCCGGGACAGTATCACCGGGGAGCTGTTTTTT.

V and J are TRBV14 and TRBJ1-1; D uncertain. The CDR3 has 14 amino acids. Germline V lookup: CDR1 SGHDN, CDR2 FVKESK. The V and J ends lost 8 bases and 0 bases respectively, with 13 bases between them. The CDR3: CASPIPLMNTEAFF. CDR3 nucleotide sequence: TGTGCCAGCCCTATTCCGTTGATGAACACTGAAGCTTTCTTT.

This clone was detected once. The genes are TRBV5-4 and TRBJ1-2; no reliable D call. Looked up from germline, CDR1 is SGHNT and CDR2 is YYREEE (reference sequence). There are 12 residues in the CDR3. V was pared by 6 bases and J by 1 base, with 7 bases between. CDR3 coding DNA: TGTGCCAGCAAGAGGGATAACTATGGCTACACCTTC. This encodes CASKRDNYGYTF. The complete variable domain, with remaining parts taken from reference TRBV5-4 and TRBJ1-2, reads ETGVTQSPTHLIKTRGQQVTLRCSSQSGHNTVSWYQQALGQGPQFIFQYYREEENGRGNFPPRFSGLQFPNYSSELNVNALELDDSALYLCASKRDNYGYTFGSGTRLTVV.

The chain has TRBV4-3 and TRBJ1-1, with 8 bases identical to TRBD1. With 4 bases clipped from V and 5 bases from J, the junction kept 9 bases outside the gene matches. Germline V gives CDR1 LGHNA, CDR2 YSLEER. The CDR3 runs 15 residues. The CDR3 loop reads CASSLETGDGTEAFF. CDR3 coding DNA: TGCGCCAGCAGCCTGGAGACAGGGGACGGGACTGAAGCTTTCTTT.

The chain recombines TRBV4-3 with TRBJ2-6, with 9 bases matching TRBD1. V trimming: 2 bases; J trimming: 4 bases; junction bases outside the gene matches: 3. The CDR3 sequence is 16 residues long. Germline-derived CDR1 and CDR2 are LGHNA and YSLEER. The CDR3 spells CASSQQQGAGANVLTF. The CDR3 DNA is TGCGCCAGCAGCCAACAACAGGGGGCAGGGGCCAACGTCCTGACTTTC.

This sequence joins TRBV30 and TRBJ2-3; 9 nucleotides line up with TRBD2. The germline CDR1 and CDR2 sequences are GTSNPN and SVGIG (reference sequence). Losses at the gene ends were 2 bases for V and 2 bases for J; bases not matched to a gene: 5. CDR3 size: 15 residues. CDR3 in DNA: TGTGCCTGGAGTAGACTAGCGGCCCCCACAGATACGCAGTATTTT. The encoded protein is CAWSRLAAPTDTQYF.

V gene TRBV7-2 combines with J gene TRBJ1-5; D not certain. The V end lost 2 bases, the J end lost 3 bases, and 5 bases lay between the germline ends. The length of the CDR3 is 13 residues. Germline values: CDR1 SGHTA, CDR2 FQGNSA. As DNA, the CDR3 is TGTGCCAGCAGCTTATCTGTCAATCAGCCCCAGCATTTT. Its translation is CASSLSVNQPQHF.

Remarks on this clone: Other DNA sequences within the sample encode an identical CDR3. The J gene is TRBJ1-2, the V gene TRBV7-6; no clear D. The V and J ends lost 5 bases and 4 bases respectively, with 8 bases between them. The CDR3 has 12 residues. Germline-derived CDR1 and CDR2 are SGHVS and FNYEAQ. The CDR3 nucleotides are TGTGCCAGCAGCCCGGGAGGCTATGGCTACACCTTC. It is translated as CASSPGGYGYTF.

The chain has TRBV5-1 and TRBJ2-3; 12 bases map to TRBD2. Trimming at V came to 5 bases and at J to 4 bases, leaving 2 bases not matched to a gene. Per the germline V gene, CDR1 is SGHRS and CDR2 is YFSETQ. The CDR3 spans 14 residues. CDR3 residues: CASRRTSGADTQYF. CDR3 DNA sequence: TGCGCCAGCAGACGGACTAGCGGGGCAGATACGCAGTATTTT.

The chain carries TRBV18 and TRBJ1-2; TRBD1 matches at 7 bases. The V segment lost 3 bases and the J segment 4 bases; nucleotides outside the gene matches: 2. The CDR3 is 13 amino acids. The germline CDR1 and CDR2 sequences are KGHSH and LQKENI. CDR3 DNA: TGTGCCAGCTCACCGGACAGGCCCTATGGCTACACCTTC. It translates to CASSPDRPYGYTF.